These 8 T cell receptor beta chains came from one sample sequenced in a study of control samples from healthy donors and cancer patients. Generated by immunoSEQ multiplex PCR, the TCRdb table keeps only in-frame clones and is missing some. The sample has fewer than 300,000 clones, roughly 82% seen once. The sequencing sample was made of PBMCs. These TCRs come from a woman between 55 and 75 years old with lung cancer.

The V gene is TRBV11-2, the J gene TRBJ1-1; the match to TRBD1 covers 7 bases. Per the germline V gene, CDR1 is SGHAT and CDR2 is FQNNGV. The CDR3 has 15 amino acids. V shed 5 bases, J shed 11 bases, and the junction held 17 bases outside the gene matches. CDR3 amino acids: CASSLRIYTGVGAFF. In DNA, the CDR3 is TGTGCCAGCAGCCTCCGAATCTACACAGGGGTTGGGGCTTTCTTT.

The V and J genes are TRBV11-2 and TRBJ2-3; 11 nucleotides match TRBD2. The CDR3 consists of 15 residues. After removal of 5 bases from V and 8 bases from J, the junction contained 9 bases not matched to a gene. Germline V gene lookup returns CDR1 SGHAT and CDR2 FQNNGV. CDR3 in amino acids: CASSALAGGPSTQYF. In nucleotides, the CDR3 is TGTGCCAGCAGCGCCCTAGCGGGGGGTCCTTCTACGCAGTATTTT.

For the CDR3, the DNA is TGTGCCAGCAGCCAAGATCCTCTCCAGCCCCAGCATTTT. Translation: CASSQDPLQPQHF. J is TRBJ1-5 and V is TRBV3-1 (or the pseudogene TRBV3-2); D not resolved. Per germline, CDR1 LGHDT and CDR2 YNNKEL (reference sequence). CDR3 length equals 13 residues. V dropped 0 bases and J dropped 7 bases, with 7 bases sitting between them.

The rearrangement links TRBV12-3 or TRBV12-4 to TRBJ2-3; maybe TRBD2 (5 bases). V was shortened by 6 bases and J by 9 bases, with 13 bases between the two germline ends. The CDR3 length is 12 residues. CDR3 in amino acids: CASRELGETQYF. The CDR3 DNA reads TGTGCCAGCAGGGAACTAGGAGAAACGCAGTATTTT.

This rearrangement joins TRBV19 to TRBJ2-1, with D perhaps matching TRBD1 (5 bases). Germline V gives CDR1 LNHDA, CDR2 SQIVND (reference sequence). The germline V and J ends were trimmed by 9 bases and 2 bases, with 8 bases remaining between them. The CDR3 has 12 amino acids. CDR3 DNA sequence: TGTGCCAGCGGACACCCCTACAATGAGCAGTTCTTC. It codes for CASGHPYNEQFF.

V is TRBV3-1 (or the pseudogene TRBV3-2) and J is TRBJ1-2; 7 bases fit TRBD1. CDR1 is LGHDT, CDR2 YNNKEL, per germline (reference sequence). The CDR3 is 13 residues long. Germline trimming cut 1 base from V and 9 bases from J; bases unmatched to any gene: 5. The DNA of the CDR3 is TGTGCCAGCAGCCAAGGTCGGACAGGCCGCTACACCTTC. Its protein is CASSQGRTGRYTF.

In the case of this clone: Different DNA sequences within this sample yield the same CDR3. This rearrangement joins TRBV18 to TRBJ1-2; D ambiguous. CDR3 size: 13 residues. V shed 2 bases and J shed 2 bases, with 6 bases lying between them. The V gene's germline CDR1 is KGHSH and CDR2 LQKENI. CDR3 region: CASSPWQNYGYTF. In DNA, the CDR3 is TGTGCCAGCTCACCATGGCAAAACTATGGCTACACCTTC.

The chain has TRBV7-2 and TRBJ1-2, with 7 bases identical to TRBD1. CDR1 is SGHTA and CDR2 is FQGNSA in the germline V gene. There are 15 residues in the CDR3. After removal of 1 base from V and 1 base from J, the junction contained 3 bases not matched to a gene. The CDR3 protein is CASSLEQGGNYGYTF. CDR3 nucleotide sequence: TGTGCCAGCAGCTTAGAGCAGGGGGGTAACTATGGCTACACCTTC. Together with reference TRBV7-2 and TRBJ1-2, the CDR3 gives the full variable domain: GAGVSQSPSNKVTEKGKDVELRCDPISGHTALYWYRQSLGQGLEFLIYFQGNSAPDKSGLPSDRFSAERTGGSVSTLTIQRTQQEDSAVYLCASSLEQGGNYGYTFGSGTRLTVV.